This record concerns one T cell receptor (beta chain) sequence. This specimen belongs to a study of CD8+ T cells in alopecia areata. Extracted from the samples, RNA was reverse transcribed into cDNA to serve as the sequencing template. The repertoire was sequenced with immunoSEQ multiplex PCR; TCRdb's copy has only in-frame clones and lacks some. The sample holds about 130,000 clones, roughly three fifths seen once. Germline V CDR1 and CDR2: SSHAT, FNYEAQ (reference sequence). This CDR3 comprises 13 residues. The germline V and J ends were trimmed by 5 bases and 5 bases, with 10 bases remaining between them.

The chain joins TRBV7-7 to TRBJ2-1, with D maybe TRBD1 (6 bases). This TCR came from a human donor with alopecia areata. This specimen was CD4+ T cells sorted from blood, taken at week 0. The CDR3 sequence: CASSPDRNNEQFF. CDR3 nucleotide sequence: TGTGCCAGCAGCCCGGACAGAAACAATGAGCAGTTCTTC.